This T cell receptor beta chain was captured by sequencing in a study of STAT5B mutations in CD4+ large granular lymphocyte leukemia. Study-wide results and limits: TRBV06-family usage was enriched in top patient clones (8/27) versus controls (2/35).

Note on this clone: No antigen is known for it.

Clones were sequenced by immunoSEQ multiplex PCR, and TCRdb holds only the in-frame ones, with some missing. The sample lists around 38,000 clones, 70% to 90% occurring once. The CDR3 runs 14 residues. V lost 5 bases and J 2 bases, leaving 9 bases between the germline ends. CDR1 and CDR2 from the germline V gene are SGHTA and FQGTGA. The receptor was derived from a human donor in good health. Specimen: CD4+ T cells from blood buffy coats. The chain carries TRBV7-3 and TRBJ2-2; no firm D call. CDR3 sequence: CASSLGINTGELFF. The CDR3 region has the DNA TGTGCCAGCAGCCTAGGGATTAACACCGGGGAGCTGTTTTTT. The complete variable domain, with remaining parts taken from reference TRBV7-3 and TRBJ2-2, reads GAGVSQTPSNKVTEKGKYVELRCDPISGHTALYWYRQSLGQGPEFLIYFQGTGAADDSGLPNDRFFAVRPEGSVSTLKIQRTERGDSAVYLCASSLGINTGELFFGEGSRLTVL.